A single sample is the source of the 6 T cell receptor beta chains below, sequenced in a study (dated by TCRdb to between 2014 and 2017). Libraries were prepared through 5' RACE. Data came from an Illumina MiSeq. TCRdb reprocessed the public reads (quality trimming at Q25 with fastp, clone calling with MiXCR) and kept in-frame beta chains. When rows share a CDR3 protein, they turn into one entry using the most common DNA and genes. This sample gives around 50,000 distinct CDR3 sequences in total; 25% to 30% of them show up just once. The leading ten clones occupy 3% to 3.5% of the sample. The sequenced sample was tumor-infiltrating memory CD4+ T cells sorted from the breast tumor. According to the study, the label for this sample's cell subset or site signals: memory CD4+ T cells, CD4+CD45RO+CD25-. The receptors derive from a female donor with breast cancer.

The rearrangement joins TRBV6-5 to TRBJ1-2; D is unresolved. Germline values: CDR1 MNHEY, CDR2 SVGAGI. CDR3 size: 13 residues. V shed 10 bases and J shed 3 bases, with 15 bases lying between them. CDR3 nucleotides: TGTGCCACCGGCCGGGAACCAGACTATGGCTACACCTTC. Its protein is CATGREPDYGYTF.

This chain uses TRBV7-2 with TRBJ1-6; D uncertain. Trimming took 2 bases from V and 9 from J, leaving 5 bases between them. Germline assignment: CDR1 SGHTA and CDR2 FQGNSA. The CDR3 consists of 12 residues. DNA for the CDR3: TGTGCCAGCAGCTTATTTGGTTCACCCCTCCACTTT. This gives the protein CASSLFGSPLHF.

Worth noting for this clonotype: It is likely a read error, because the conserved phenylalanine at the end of the CDR3 is missing. This rearrangement joins TRBV5-1 to TRBJ2-5; the D is unclear. CDR3 length: 15 residues. Germline V gene sequence: CDR1 SGHRS, CDR2 YFSETQ. CDR3 in amino acids: CASSLAGRKQETQYL. CDR3 DNA: TGTGCCAGCAGCTTGGCTGGCAGAAAACAAGAGACCCAGTACCTC.

This clonotype has only a few counts. This chain links TRBV5-1 with TRBJ2-2; 8 bases map to TRBD1. The germline gives CDR1 SGHRS, CDR2 YFSETQ. This CDR3 contains 14 residues. The V and J ends lost 4 bases and 6 bases, in that order; junction bases with no gene match: 5. CDR3: CASSTRTGPGELFF. CDR3 in DNA: TGCGCCAGCAGCACCAGGACAGGGCCCGGGGAGCTGTTTTTT.

This clonotype has just a few counts. As DNA, the CDR3 is TGCGCCAGCAGCTTGCGGTATGGAGGGGCCGACAATGAGCAGTTCTTC. Its translation is CASSLRYGGADNEQFF. J is TRBJ2-1 and V is TRBV5-1, with D perhaps TRBD2 (6 bases). Looked up from germline, CDR1 is SGHRS and CDR2 is YFSETQ. V was pared by 1 base and J by 5 bases, with 16 bases between. The CDR3 sequence is 16 residues long.

The V call is TRBV4-2, the J call TRBJ2-2, with TRBD1 as a possible D gene (7 bases). The CDR3 is 16 residues long. CDR1 LGHNA and CDR2 YNFKEQ come from the germline V gene. Deletions cut 2 bases from V and 0 bases from J, with 10 bases between. CDR3 DNA: TGTGCCAGCAGCCAACAGGGGGGCGCGAACACCGGGGAGCTGTTTTTT. It translates to CASSQQGGANTGELFF.